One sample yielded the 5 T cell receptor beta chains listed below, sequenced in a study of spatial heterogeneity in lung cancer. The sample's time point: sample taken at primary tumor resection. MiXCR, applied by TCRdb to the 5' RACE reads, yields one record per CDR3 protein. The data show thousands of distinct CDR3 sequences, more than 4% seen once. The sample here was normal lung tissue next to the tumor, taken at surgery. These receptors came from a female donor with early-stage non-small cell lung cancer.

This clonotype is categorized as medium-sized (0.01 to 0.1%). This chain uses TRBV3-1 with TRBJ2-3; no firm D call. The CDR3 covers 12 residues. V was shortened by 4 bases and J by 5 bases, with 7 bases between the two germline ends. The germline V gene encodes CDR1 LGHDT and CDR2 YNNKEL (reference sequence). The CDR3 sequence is CASSPSVDTQYF. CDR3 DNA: TGTGCCAGCAGCCCCTCAGTAGATACGCAGTATTTT.

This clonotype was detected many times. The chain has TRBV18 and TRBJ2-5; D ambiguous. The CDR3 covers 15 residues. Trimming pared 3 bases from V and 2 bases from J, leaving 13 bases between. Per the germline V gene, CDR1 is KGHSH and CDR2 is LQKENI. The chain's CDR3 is CASSPPTAVQETQYF. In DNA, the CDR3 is TGTGCCAGCTCACCCCCCACGGCGGTTCAAGAGACCCAGTACTTC. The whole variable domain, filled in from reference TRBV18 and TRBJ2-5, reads NAGVMQNPRHLVRRRGQEARLRCSPMKGHSHVYWYRQLPEEGLKFMVYLQKENIIDESGMPKERFSAEFPKEGPSILRIQQVVRGDSAAYFCASSPPTAVQETQYFGPGTRLLVL.

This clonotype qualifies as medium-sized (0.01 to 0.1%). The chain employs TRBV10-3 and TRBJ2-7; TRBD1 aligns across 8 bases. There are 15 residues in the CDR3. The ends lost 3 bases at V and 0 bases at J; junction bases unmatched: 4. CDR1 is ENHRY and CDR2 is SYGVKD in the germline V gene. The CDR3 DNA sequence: TGTGCCATCAGTGATGGGGACAGGAGCTCCTACGAGCAGTACTTC. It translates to CAISDGDRSSYEQYF.

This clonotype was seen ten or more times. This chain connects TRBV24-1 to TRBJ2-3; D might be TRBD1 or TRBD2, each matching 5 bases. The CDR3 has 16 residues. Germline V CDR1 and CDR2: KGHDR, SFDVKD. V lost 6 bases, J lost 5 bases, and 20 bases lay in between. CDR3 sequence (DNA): TGTGCCACCAGTCCTCCTGAGGGCAGGGATAGAGATACGCAGTATTTT. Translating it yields CATSPPEGRDRDTQYF.

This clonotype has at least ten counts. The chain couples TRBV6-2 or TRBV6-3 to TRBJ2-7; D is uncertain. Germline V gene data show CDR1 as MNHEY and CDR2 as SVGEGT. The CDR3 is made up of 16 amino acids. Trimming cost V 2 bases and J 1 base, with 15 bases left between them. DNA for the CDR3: TGTGCCAGCAGTTACGCCCGGACGCAGAGGTCCTACGAGCAGTACTTC. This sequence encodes CASSYARTQRSYEQYF.